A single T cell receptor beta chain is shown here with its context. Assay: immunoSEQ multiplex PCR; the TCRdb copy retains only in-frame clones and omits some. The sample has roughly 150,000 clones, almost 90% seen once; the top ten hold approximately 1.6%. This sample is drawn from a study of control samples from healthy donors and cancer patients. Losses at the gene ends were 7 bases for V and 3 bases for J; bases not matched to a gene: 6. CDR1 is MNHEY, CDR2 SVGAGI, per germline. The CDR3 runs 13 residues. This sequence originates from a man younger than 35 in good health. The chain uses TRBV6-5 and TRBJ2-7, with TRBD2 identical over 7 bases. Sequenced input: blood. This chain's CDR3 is CASTLGGVYEQYF. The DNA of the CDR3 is TGTGCCAGCACCCTGGGGGGGGTCTACGAGCAGTACTTC.